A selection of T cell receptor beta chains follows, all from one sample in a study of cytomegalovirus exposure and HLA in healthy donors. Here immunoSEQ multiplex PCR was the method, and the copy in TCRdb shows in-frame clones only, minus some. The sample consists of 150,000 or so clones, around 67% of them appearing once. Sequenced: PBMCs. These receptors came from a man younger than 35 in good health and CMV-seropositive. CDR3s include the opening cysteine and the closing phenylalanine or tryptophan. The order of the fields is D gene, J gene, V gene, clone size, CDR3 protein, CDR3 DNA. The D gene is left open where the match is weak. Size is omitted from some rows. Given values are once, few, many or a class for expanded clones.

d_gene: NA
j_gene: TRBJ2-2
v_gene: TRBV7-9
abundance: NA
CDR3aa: CASSLDLNGELFF
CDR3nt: TGTGCCAGCAGTTTAGACTTGAACGGGGAGCTGTTTTTT

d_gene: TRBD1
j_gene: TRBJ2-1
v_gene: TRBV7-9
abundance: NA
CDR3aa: CASRRQGLVYEQFF
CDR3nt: TGTGCCAGCAGGAGACAGGGGCTTGTTTATGAGCAGTTCTTC

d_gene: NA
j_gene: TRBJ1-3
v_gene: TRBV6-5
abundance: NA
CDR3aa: CASSYSRGNTIYF
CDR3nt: TGTGCCAGCAGTTACTCGCGGGGAAACACCATATATTTT

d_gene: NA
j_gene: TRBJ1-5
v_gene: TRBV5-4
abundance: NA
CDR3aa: CASSSMGGRQPQHF
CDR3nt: TGTGCCAGCAGCTCCATGGGAGGAAGGCAGCCCCAGCATTTT

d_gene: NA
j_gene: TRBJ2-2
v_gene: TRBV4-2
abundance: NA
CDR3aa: CASSQTPDTNTGELFF
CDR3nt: TGTGCCAGCAGCCAGACACCCGACACGAACACCGGGGAGCTGTTTTTT

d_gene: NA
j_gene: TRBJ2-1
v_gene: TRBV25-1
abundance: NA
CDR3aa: CASSEIRDLNEQFF
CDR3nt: TGTGCCAGCAGTGAGATCAGGGATCTCAATGAGCAGTTCTTC

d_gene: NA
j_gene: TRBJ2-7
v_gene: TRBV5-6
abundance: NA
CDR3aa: CASSYWKGGLYEQYF
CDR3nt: TGTGCCAGCAGCTATTGGAAGGGCGGGTTGTACGAGCAGTACTTC

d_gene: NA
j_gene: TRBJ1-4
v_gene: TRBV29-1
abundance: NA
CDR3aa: CSVGFAGAGEKLFF
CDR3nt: TGCAGCGTTGGTTTCGCGGGGGCAGGTGAAAAACTGTTTTTT

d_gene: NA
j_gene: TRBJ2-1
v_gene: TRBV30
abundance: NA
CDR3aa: CAWSKEAGNGNEQFF
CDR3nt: TGTGCCTGGAGTAAGGAGGCGGGGAATGGCAATGAGCAGTTCTTC

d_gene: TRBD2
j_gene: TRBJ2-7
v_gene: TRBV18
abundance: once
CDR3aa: CASSGTSGGATEQYF
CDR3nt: TGTGCCAGCTCAGGAACGAGCGGGGGGGCGACCGAGCAGTACTTC

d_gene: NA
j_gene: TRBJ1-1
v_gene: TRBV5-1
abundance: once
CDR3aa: CASSFQGGTEAFF
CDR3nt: TGCGCCAGCAGCTTCCAGGGTGGTACTGAAGCTTTCTTT

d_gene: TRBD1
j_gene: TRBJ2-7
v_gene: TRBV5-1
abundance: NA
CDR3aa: CASSHGQGYEQYF
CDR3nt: TGCGCCAGCAGCCATGGACAGGGCTACGAGCAGTACTTC

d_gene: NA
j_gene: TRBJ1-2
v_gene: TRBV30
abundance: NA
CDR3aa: CAWRPSGYRLYGYTF
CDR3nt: TGTGCCTGGAGGCCCTCAGGGTATCGGCTCTATGGCTACACCTTC

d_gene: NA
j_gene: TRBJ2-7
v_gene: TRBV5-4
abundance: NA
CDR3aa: CASSLGLDEQYF
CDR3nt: TGTGCCAGCAGCCTCGGACTCGACGAGCAGTACTTC

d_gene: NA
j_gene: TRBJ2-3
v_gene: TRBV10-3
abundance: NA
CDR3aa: CAISESLAPDTQYF
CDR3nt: TGTGCCATCAGTGAGTCCCTAGCCCCAGATACGCAGTATTTT

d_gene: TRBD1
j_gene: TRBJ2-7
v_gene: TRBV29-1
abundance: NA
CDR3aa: CSGTGTGNEQYF
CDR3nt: TGCAGCGGTACAGGGACAGGGAACGAGCAGTACTTC

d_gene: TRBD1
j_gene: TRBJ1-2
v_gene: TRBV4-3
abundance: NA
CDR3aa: CASSQLLDRNYGYTF
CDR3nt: TGCGCCAGCAGCCAACTTTTGGACAGGAACTATGGCTACACCTTC

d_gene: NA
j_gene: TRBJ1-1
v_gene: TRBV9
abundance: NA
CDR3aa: CASSPQTGGYTEAFF
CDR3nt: TGTGCCAGCAGCCCTCAAACGGGGGGGTATACTGAAGCTTTCTTT

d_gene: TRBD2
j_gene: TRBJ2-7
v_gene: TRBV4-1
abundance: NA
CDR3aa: CASSQGPLSGGLGEQYF
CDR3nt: TGCGCCAGCAGCCAAGGGCCGCTTAGCGGGGGGTTAGGTGAGCAGTACTTC

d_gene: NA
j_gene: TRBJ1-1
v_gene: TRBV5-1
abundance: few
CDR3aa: CASSQGRTGGNTEAFF
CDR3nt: TGCGCCAGCAGCCAAGGCAGGACCGGGGGGAACACTGAAGCTTTCTTT

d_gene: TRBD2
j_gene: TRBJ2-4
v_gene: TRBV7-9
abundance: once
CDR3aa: CASTPGGLAKNIQYF
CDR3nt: TGTGCCAGCACCCCGGGGGGGCTGGCCAAAAACATTCAGTACTTC

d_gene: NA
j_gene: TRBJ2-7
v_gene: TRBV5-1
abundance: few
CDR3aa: CASLTRRGNEQYF
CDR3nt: TGCGCCAGCCTCACCCGGCGGGGAAACGAGCAGTACTTC

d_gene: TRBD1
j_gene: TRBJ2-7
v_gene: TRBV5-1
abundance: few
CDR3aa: CASSIRTGGYEQYF
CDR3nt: TGCGCCAGCAGCATACGGACAGGGGGGTACGAGCAGTACTTC

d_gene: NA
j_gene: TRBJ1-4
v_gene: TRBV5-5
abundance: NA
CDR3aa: CASSLNSNRLFF
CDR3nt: TGTGCCAGCAGCCTTAACTCGAACAGGCTATTTTTT

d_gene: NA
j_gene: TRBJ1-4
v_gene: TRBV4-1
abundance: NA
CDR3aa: CASSLGGEKLFF
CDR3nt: TGCGCCAGCAGCCTGGGGGGTGAAAAACTGTTTTTT

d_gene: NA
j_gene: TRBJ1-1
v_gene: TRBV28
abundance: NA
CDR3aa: CASSSASRVVNTEAFF
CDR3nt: TGTGCCAGCAGTTCCGCTTCCAGGGTTGTCAACACTGAAGCTTTCTTT

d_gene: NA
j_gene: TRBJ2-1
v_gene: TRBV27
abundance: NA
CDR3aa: CATQRVGTNYNEQFF
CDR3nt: TGTGCCACCCAGAGGGTAGGGACAAATTACAATGAGCAGTTCTTC

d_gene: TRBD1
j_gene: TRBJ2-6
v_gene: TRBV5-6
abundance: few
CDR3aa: CASSQPGQGDGANVLTF
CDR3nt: TGTGCCAGCAGCCAGCCGGGACAGGGAGATGGGGCCAACGTCCTGACTTTC

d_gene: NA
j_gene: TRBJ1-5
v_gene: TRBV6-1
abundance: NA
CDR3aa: CASSEQEVQPQHF
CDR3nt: TGTGCCAGCAGTGAACAGGAGGTTCAGCCCCAGCATTTT

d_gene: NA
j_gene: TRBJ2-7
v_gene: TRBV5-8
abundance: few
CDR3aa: CASSFWAASYEQYF
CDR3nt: TGTGCCAGCAGCTTCTGGGCAGCCTCCTACGAGCAGTACTTC

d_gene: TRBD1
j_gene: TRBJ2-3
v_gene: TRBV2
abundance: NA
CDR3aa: CASSDVGRGMGSTDTQYF
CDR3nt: TGTGCCAGCAGTGACGTGGGCAGGGGGATGGGTAGCACAGATACGCAGTATTTT